These 20 T cell receptor beta chains share one sample of origin, sequenced in a study of CD8+CD57+ T cells in acquired aplastic anemia (dated by TCRdb to 2016 to 2018). Sequencer: Illumina HiSeq 2000. Profiling of TCR beta VDJ combinations and CDR3 sequences used genomic DNA as the template. TCRdb trimmed public reads at Q25 via fastp, called clones via MiXCR and kept in-frame beta chains. Each entry is one CDR3 protein sequence, shown with its most common DNA and genes. Across this sample there are hundreds of thousands of distinct CDR3 sequences, with 82% seen only once. Approximately 40% of the sample is held by the ten biggest clonotypes. Patients chosen for sequencing had shown expansion of CD8+CD57+ cells by flow cytometry. Input material: sorted CD4+, CD8+, or CD8+CD57+ T cells (not recorded which) from PBMCs. Receptor source: a human donor with aplastic anemia.

V gene TRBV7-8 combines with J gene TRBJ2-3; D is possibly TRBD2 (5 bases). This CDR3 has 14 amino acids. From germline, CDR1 is SGHVS and CDR2 FQNEAQ. V was shortened by 9 bases and J by 6 bases, with 19 bases between the two germline ends. In DNA form, the CDR3 reads TGTGCCAGTGCCAGAGGCGGAGGTTCCGATACGCAGTATTTT. Protein sequence: CASARGGGSDTQYF. The full variable domain, rest sourced from reference TRBV7-8 and TRBJ2-3, is GAGVSQSPRYKVAKRGQDVALRCDPISGHVSLFWYQQALGQGPEFLTYFQNEAQLDKSGLPSDRFFAERPEGSVSTLKIQRTQQEDSAVYLCASARGGGSDTQYFGPGTRLTVL.

This clonotype has just a few counts. The chain joins TRBV7-8 to TRBJ2-1, with 8 bases that match TRBD2. Germline trimming cut 3 bases from V and 8 bases from J; bases unmatched to any gene: 12. CDR1 is SGHVS and CDR2 is FQNEAQ in the germline V gene. This CDR3 region has 16 residues. In DNA, the CDR3 is TGTGCCAGCAGCTTTCATCGAGGCGGGGGGAGCGATGAGCAGTTCTTC. Translated, it gives CASSFHRGGGSDEQFF.

As concerns this clonotype: The CDR3 carries no conserved terminal phenylalanine or tryptophan, so it likely arises from a read error. Because the CDR3's place on the DNA is in doubt, the DNA is left out and the CDR3 is given as listed by TCRdb. The CDR3 protein is CASGAGGTDTQNFYP. This chain joins TRBV2 and TRBJ2-3; TRBD1 is taken as the D call from the table, unchecked against the DNA. Germline values: CDR1 SNHLY, CDR2 FYNNEI. The CDR3 is 15 amino acids long, termini counted.

To note about this clonotype: Since the CDR3 does not end with the conserved phenylalanine or tryptophan, this likely comes from a read error. The limits of the CDR3 on the DNA are not certain, so only TCRdb's listed CDR3 is given. The gene calls are TRBV7-2 and TRBJ1-2. Including both end residues, the CDR3 is 13 amino acids long. Germline V gene data show CDR1 as SGHTA and CDR2 as FQGNSA. The CDR3 here is CASSLAGGAGTKY.

Only a few counts were recorded for this clonotype. V and J are TRBV6-6 and TRBJ2-7; the match to TRBD2 covers 14 bases. This CDR3 contains 22 residues. Looked up from germline, CDR1 is MNHNY and CDR2 is SVGAGI (reference sequence). After removal of 5 bases from V and 3 bases from J, the junction contained 24 bases not matched to a gene. DNA of the CDR3: TGTGCCAGCAGTGAGGTGGGACTAGCGGGAGTCCCCCGAACACCGGGGAGCTACGAGCAGTACTTC. Its protein is CASSEVGLAGVPRTPGSYEQYF.

With respect to this clonotype: Given the absence of the conserved phenylalanine or tryptophan at the CDR3 end, a read error is likely. The DNA is omitted, as the CDR3 cannot be located on it reliably, and the CDR3 follows TCRdb's listing. The chain employs TRBV7-9 and TRBJ2-3; the D call in the table, TRBD2, was not verified against the DNA. A total of 13 residues make up the CDR3, ends included. The germline V gene encodes CDR1 SEHNR and CDR2 FQNEAQ (reference sequence). This CDR3 is CASSVKRSERHDL.

In the case of this clonotype: Because it lacks the conserved phenylalanine or tryptophan at the end, this CDR3 is likely a read error. The DNA is left out, because the CDR3 cannot be placed on it with certainty; the CDR3 is given as TCRdb lists it. The chain is built from TRBV7-3 and TRBJ2-3. Germline CDR1 and CDR2: SGHTA and FQGTGA. The CDR3 is 13 amino acids long, termini counted. CDR3 region: CASSFAGSAETYY.

V usage is TRBV7-9 and J usage is TRBJ2-1; D may be TRBD2 (5 bases). The J call may be in error: the DNA end matches TRBJ2-7 better. From germline, CDR1 is SEHNR and CDR2 FQNEAQ (reference sequence). This CDR3 region has 13 residues. CDR3 coding DNA: TGTGCCAGCAGCGATGGGAGAAGCCATGAGCAGTACGTC. Translation: CASSDGRSHEQYV.

The chain is built from TRBV15 and TRBJ2-3; D unresolved. The V end was cut by 3 bases, the J end by 13 bases, with 14 bases between. CDR3 length: 12 amino acids. Germline V gene lookup returns CDR1 LNHNV and CDR2 YYDKDF (reference sequence). DNA for the CDR3: TGTGCCACCAGCAGGGGCTCCAGCCCGGAGTATTTT. Translation: CATSRGSSPEYF.

The chain uses TRBV9 and TRBJ2-4, with 9 positions matching TRBD2. From germline, CDR1 is SGDLS and CDR2 YYNGEE. This CDR3 spans 13 amino acids. V gave up 3 bases and J gave up 7 bases; unmatched junction bases: 2. The CDR3 coding sequence is TGTGCCAGCAGCGAAACTAGCGGGAACATTCAGTACTTC. Its protein product is CASSETSGNIQYF.

The chain has TRBV9 and TRBJ2-3; D not certain. The CDR3 is 14 residues long. Germline CDR1 SGDLS, CDR2 YYNGEE. Trimming pared 0 bases from V and 14 bases from J, leaving 19 bases between. The CDR3 DNA sequence: TGTGCCAGCAGCGTAGCGGCAGATACCGAGACTTTGTATTTT. Translating it yields CASSVAADTETLYF.

V and J are TRBV20-1 and TRBJ2-1; D is uncertain. CDR3 length: 15 residues. Trimming took off 6 bases at V and 5 bases at J, with 20 bases between the two ends. CDR1 and CDR2 (germline): DFQATT, SNEGSKA (reference sequence). CDR3 coding DNA: TGCAGTGCCAGTAGTTGGGAAAGCAAGAACAATGAGCAGTTCTTC. Translating it yields CSASSWESKNNEQFF.

Comment on this clonotype: In this CDR3 the conserved last residue, phenylalanine or tryptophan, is missing, so a read error is likely. V and J are TRBV15 and TRBJ2-6, with D possibly matching TRBD2 (5 bases). The CDR3 has 16 residues. Germline-derived CDR1 and CDR2 are LNHNV and YYDKDF (reference sequence). CDR3 loop: CASSIASSYGANVLTS. The CDR3 DNA reads TGTGCCAGCAGCATAGCGAGCAGCTACGGGGCCAACGTCCTGACTTCC.

The rearrangement joins TRBV7-9 to TRBJ2-7, with D possibly TRBD2 on 5 matching bases. Trimming pared 5 bases from V and 11 bases from J, leaving 25 bases between. Looked up from germline, CDR1 is SEHNR and CDR2 is FQNEAQ (reference sequence). This CDR3 spans 15 amino acids. DNA of the CDR3: TGTGCCAGCAGCCATTCGGGATCGGGCTCGTTTGTGGAGTACTTC. Protein: CASSHSGSGSFVEYF.

This clonotype occurred many times. This rearrangement joins TRBV5-6 to TRBJ2-5; TRBD1 matches at 9 bases. The CDR3 is made up of 14 amino acids. Germline V gene data show CDR1 as SGHDT and CDR2 as YYEEEE. V lost 5 bases, J lost 5 bases, and 7 bases stayed unmatched. The CDR3 DNA reads TGTGCCAGCAGAGGGGGACAGGGAGACGAGACCCAGTACTTC. It specifies CASRGGQGDETQYF.

The chain joins TRBV7-8 to TRBJ1-2; D remains unclear. Trimming stripped 5 bases from V and 5 bases from J, with 21 bases between. Germline lookup yields CDR1 SGHVS and CDR2 FQNEAQ. This CDR3 is built from 16 residues. This CDR3 reads CASSVGSDTHVYGYTF. CDR3 nucleotide sequence: TGTGCCAGCAGCGTGGGGTCAGATACGCACGTATATGGCTACACCTTC. Full variable domain (rest looked up from reference TRBV7-8 and TRBJ1-2): GAGVSQSPRYKVAKRGQDVALRCDPISGHVSLFWYQQALGQGPEFLTYFQNEAQLDKSGLPSDRFFAERPEGSVSTLKIQRTQQEDSAVYLCASSVGSDTHVYGYTFGSGTRLTVV.

The genes are TRBV9 and TRBJ1-1; no definite D call. Trimming removed 0 bases from V and 11 bases from J, with 20 bases in between. Germline V lookup: CDR1 SGDLS, CDR2 YYNGEE. The CDR3 is made up of 15 amino acids. The DNA for the CDR3 is TGTGCCAGCAGCGTAGCTGTGAAAATTCAGTCCTTCGCTTTCTTT. As protein: CASSVAVKIQSFAFF.

To note about this clonotype: One end of the junction varies from germline; a read error may be responsible. V is TRBV19 and J is TRBJ1-3, with TRBD1 matching 8 bases. Germline V gives CDR1 LNHDA, CDR2 SQIVND (reference sequence). The CDR3 is 16 amino acids. In DNA, the CDR3 is TGTACCAGTAGCCTAAGACAGGGGCTGAGAGGAAACACCATATATTTT. Residues: CTSSLRQGLRGNTIYF.

The J gene is TRBJ2-1, the V gene TRBV13; 8 bases are shared with TRBD2. V gave up 6 bases and J gave up 5 bases; unmatched junction bases: 12. This CDR3 has 16 amino acids. CDR1 PRHDT and CDR2 FYEKMQ come from the germline V gene (reference sequence). CDR3 DNA sequence: TGTGCCAGCAGGACAGCGGGAGCTAAGGGAAACAATGAGCAGTTCTTC. Its protein is CASRTAGAKGNNEQFF.

V is TRBV7-8 and J is TRBJ2-7; D call uncertain. Germline V gene data show CDR1 as SGHVS and CDR2 as FQNEAQ. The CDR3 sequence is 18 residues long. Trimming took off 2 bases at V and 1 base at J, with 21 bases between the two ends. The CDR3 loop reads CASSLPPGATAHSYEQYV. Written as DNA, the CDR3 is TGTGCCAGCAGCTTACCTCCAGGCGCGACTGCCCATTCCTACGAGCAGTACGTC.